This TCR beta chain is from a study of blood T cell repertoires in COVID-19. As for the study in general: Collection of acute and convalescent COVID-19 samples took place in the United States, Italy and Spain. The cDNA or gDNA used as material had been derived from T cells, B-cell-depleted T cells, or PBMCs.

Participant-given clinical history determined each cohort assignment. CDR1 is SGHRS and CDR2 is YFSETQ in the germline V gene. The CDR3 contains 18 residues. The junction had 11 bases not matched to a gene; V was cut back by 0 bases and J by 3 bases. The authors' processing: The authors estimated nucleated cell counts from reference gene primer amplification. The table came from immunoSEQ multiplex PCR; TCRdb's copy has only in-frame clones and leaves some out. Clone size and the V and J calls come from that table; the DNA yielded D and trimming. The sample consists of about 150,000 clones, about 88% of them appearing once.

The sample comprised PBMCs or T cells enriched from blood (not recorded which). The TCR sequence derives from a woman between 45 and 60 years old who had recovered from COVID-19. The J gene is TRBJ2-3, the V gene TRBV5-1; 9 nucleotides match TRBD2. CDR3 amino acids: CASSLASGVQRRTDTQYF. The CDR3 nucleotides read TGCGCCAGCAGCTTGGCTAGCGGGGTTCAACGTAGAACAGATACGCAGTATTTT. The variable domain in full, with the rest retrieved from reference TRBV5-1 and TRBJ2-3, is KAGVTQTPRYLIKTRGQQVTLSCSPISGHRSVSWYQQTPGQGLQFLFEYFSETQRNKGNFPGRFSGRQFSNSRSEMNVSTLELGDSALYLCASSLASGVQRRTDTQYFGPGTRLTVL.